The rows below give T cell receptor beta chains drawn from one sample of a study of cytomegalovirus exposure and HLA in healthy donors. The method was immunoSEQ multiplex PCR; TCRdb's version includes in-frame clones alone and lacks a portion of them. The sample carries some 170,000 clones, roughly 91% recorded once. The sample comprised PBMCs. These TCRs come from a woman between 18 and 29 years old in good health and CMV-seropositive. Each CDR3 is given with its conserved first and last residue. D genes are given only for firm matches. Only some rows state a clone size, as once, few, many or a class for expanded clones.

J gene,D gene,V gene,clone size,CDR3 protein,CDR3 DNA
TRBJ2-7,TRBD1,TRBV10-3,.,CAISGTGHEQYF,TGTGCCATCAGTGGGACAGGTCACGAGCAGTACTTC
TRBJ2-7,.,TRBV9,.,CASSPGQTYEQYF,TGTGCCAGCAGCCCCGGACAGACCTACGAGCAGTACTTC
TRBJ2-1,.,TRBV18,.,CASSPGQYGVDNEQFF,TGTGCCAGCTCACCCGGACAGTACGGGGTTGACAATGAGCAGTTCTTC
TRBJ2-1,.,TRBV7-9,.,CASSRYEGLNEQFF,TGTGCCAGCAGCCGATACGAGGGACTCAATGAGCAGTTCTTC
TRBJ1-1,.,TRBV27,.,CASSSYVNTEAFF,TGTGCCAGCAGTTCCTACGTGAACACTGAAGCTTTCTTT
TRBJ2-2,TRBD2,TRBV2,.,CASRAAGVSAGELFF,TGTGCCAGCCGTGCCGCGGGAGTATCTGCCGGGGAGCTGTTTTTT
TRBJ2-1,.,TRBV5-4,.,CASSLEGVGEQFF,TGTGCCAGCAGCTTGGAGGGGGTCGGTGAGCAGTTCTTC
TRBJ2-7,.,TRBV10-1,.,CASRGVLCEQYF,TGCGCCAGCAGAGGGGTTCTCTGCGAGCAGTACTTC
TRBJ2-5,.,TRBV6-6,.,CASSSQGRETQYF,TGTGCCAGCAGTTCACAGGGCAGAGAGACCCAGTACTTC
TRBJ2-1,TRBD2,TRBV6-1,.,CASLEWASGYNEQFF,TGTGCCAGCCTCGAATGGGCTAGCGGCTACAATGAGCAGTTCTTC
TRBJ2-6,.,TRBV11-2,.,CASNNQGINSGANVLTF,TGTGCCAGCAACAACCAGGGGATAAACTCTGGGGCCAACGTCCTGACTTTC
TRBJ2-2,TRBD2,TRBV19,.,CASSIGGGRSVTGELFF,TGTGCCAGTAGTATAGGTGGCGGGAGGTCGGTCACCGGGGAGCTGTTTTTT
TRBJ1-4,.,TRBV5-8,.,CASSSLRTAQHEKLFF,TGTGCCAGCAGCTCCCTCCGAACAGCCCAACATGAAAAACTGTTTTTT
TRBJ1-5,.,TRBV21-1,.,CASNQRGLLAQPQHF,TGTGCCAGCAACCAAAGGGGACTGTTGGCTCAGCCCCAGCATTTT
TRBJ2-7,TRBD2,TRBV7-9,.,CASSLWREGLEQYF,TGTGCCAGCAGCTTGTGGCGGGAGGGGCTCGAGCAGTACTTC
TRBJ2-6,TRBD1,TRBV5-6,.,CASSWTGSGANVLTF,TGTGCCAGCAGCTGGACAGGGTCTGGGGCCAACGTCCTGACTTTC
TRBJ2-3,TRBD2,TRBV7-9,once,CASSLGTTSASTDTQYF,TGTGCCAGCAGCTTAGGGACTACTAGCGCAAGCACAGATACGCAGTATTTT
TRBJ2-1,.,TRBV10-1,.,CASSESVSLQFF,TGCGCCAGCAGTGAGTCGGTTAGCTTACAGTTCTTC
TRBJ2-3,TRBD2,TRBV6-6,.,CASTLTGTSGRNTQYF,TGTGCCAGCACTCTTACCGGGACTAGCGGGAGAAATACGCAGTATTTT
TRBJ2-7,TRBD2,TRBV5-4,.,CASTRGAGESYEQYF,TGTGCCAGCACCCGGGGAGCGGGAGAGTCCTACGAGCAGTACTTC
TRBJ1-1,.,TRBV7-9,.,CASSVQGPTEAFF,TGTGCCAGCAGCGTACAGGGCCCCACTGAAGCTTTCTTT
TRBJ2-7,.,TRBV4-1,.,CASSQDSKNYEQYF,TGCGCCAGCAGCCAAGATTCAAAAAACTACGAGCAGTACTTC
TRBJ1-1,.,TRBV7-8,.,CASSPGHFNTEAFF,TGTGCCAGCAGCCCGGGACACTTCAACACTGAAGCTTTCTTT